The next 5 T cell receptor beta chains were all read from a single sample in a study of OX40 agonist ivuxolimab in advanced cancers. Sequenced by immunoSEQ multiplex PCR; TCRdb stores in-frame clones only, minus some. Of around 83,000 clones detected, less than 95% appear once; the ten largest clones hold around 1.5%. The specimen comprised CD4+ or CD8+ T cells sorted from blood, sampled in a trial of the OX40 agonist ivuxolimab. The receptors derive from an adult with an advanced solid tumor such as melanoma, head and neck, liver or kidney cancer.

The chain is built from TRBV7-2 and TRBJ2-2, with D perhaps matching TRBD2 (6 bases). This CDR3 has 16 residues. CDR1 and CDR2 from the germline V gene are SGHTA and FQGNSA. V shed 5 bases and J shed 0 bases, with 13 bases lying between them. The CDR3 here is CASSTGSGANTGELFF. CDR3 nucleotide sequence: TGTGCCAGCAGCACCGGTAGCGGCGCGAACACCGGGGAGCTGTTTTTT.

The CDR3 loop is CASSLLGLASTDTQYF. The CDR3 coding sequence is TGTGCCAGCAGCTTGTTGGGACTAGCTAGCACAGATACGCAGTATTTT. V usage is TRBV5-8 and J usage is TRBJ2-3, with 9 nucleotides matching TRBD2. Germline loops: CDR1 SGHTS, CDR2 YDEGEE. Trimming took 1 base from V and 0 from J; bases not matched to a gene: 3. This CDR3 has 16 residues. Variable domain in full (rest from reference TRBV5-8 and TRBJ2-3): EAGVTQSPTHLIKTRGQQATLRCSPISGHTSVYWYQQALGLGLQFLLWYDEGEERNRGNFPPRFSGRQFPNYSSELNVNALELEDSALYLCASSLLGLASTDTQYFGPGTRLTVL.

This rearrangement joins TRBV11-1 to TRBJ2-3; 12 bases align to TRBD2. The CDR3 contains 13 residues. Trimming cost V 3 bases and J 14 bases; bases outside gene matches: 6. Germline V gene lookup returns CDR1 SGHAT and CDR2 FQDESV (reference sequence). The CDR3 DNA follows: TGTGCCAGCAGCTTTGGACTAGCGGGGTATCCGTATTTT. It encodes CASSFGLAGYPYF.

This sequence joins TRBV7-3 and TRBJ1-1; no definite D call. Germline CDR1 reads SGHTA; CDR2 reads FQGTGA. CDR3 length: 16 residues. The ends were cut back, 1 base at V and 5 bases at J, with 17 bases in the middle. Written as DNA, the CDR3 is TGTGCCAGCAGCTTAAATGCCCCGGGCCTGGGAACTGAAGCTTTCTTT. Translating it yields CASSLNAPGLGTEAFF.

CDR3 in amino acids: CAWSDTGYGYTF. In DNA form, the CDR3 reads TGTGCCTGGAGTGACACAGGTTATGGCTACACCTTC. The chain uses TRBV30 and TRBJ1-2, with D maybe TRBD1 (5 bases). Trimming shortened V by 1 base and J by 5 bases, and 8 bases separated the two germline ends. Germline CDR1 is GTSNPN and CDR2 is SVGIG (reference sequence). The CDR3 totals 12 residues.